This T cell receptor (beta chain) was captured by sequencing in a study of OX40 agonist ivuxolimab in advanced cancers. Across the study: Participants averaged approximately 65 years of age (range roughly 23 to 85) and were 75% to 90% male. Study-level points and caveats: Compared with CD4+, CD8+ T cells on average had more expanded clones. Clonal expansion from baseline to week 6 occurred in both CD4+ and CD8+ T cells.

Autoimmune disease history or systemic immunosuppression led to patients being barred. Details on this clone: The antigen is not known.

Only in-frame clones appear in the TCRdb table, and some are missing; sequencing was by immunoSEQ multiplex PCR. The data contain about 62,000 clones, 92% of them seen just once; the ten biggest clones take up 0.62%. V was pared by 0 bases and J by 10 bases, with 15 bases between. This CDR3 has 14 residues. Germline V gene sequence: CDR1 LGHNA, CDR2 YNFKEQ. Sequencing used CD4+ or CD8+ T cells sorted from blood, obtained in a trial of the OX40 agonist ivuxolimab. The gene calls are TRBV4-2 and TRBJ1-1; possibly TRBD1 for D (6 bases). The clonotype comes from an adult with an advanced solid tumor such as melanoma, head and neck, liver or kidney cancer. CDR3 DNA sequence: TGTGCCAGCAGCCAAGATGGACAGCTCTACGGAGCTTTCTTT. This gives the protein CASSQDGQLYGAFF.